The next 30 T cell receptor beta chains were all read from a single sample in a study of OX40 agonist ivuxolimab in advanced cancers. Sequencing was performed with immunoSEQ multiplex PCR; in TCRdb, only in-frame clones are kept and a portion is missing. The sample carries about 46,000 clones, approximately 91% recorded once. The input for sequencing was CD4+ or CD8+ T cells sorted from blood, taken in a trial of the OX40 agonist ivuxolimab. Receptors were obtained from an adult with an advanced solid tumor such as melanoma, head and neck, liver or kidney cancer.

The gene calls are TRBV28 and TRBJ1-1; D uncertain. Germline V CDR1 and CDR2: MDHEN, SYDVKM. This CDR3 has 14 amino acids. Trimming removed 5 bases from V and 0 bases from J, with 10 bases in between. This CDR3 reads CASSPGFMNTEAFF. DNA of the CDR3: TGTGCCAGCAGTCCAGGTTTCATGAACACTGAAGCTTTCTTT.

This sequence joins TRBV6-5 and TRBJ1-6; D may be TRBD1 (5 bases). CDR3 length: 15 amino acids. V was clipped by 3 bases and J by 7 bases, with 13 bases between them. The V gene's germline CDR1 is MNHEY and CDR2 SVGAGI. The CDR3 nucleotides are TGTGCCAGCAGTTATGGCGGGGGATTCAATTCACCCCTCCACTTT. As protein: CASSYGGGFNSPLHF.

The table lists this clone with a count of one. V gene TRBV28 combines with J gene TRBJ2-3; maybe TRBD2 (7 bases). Germline CDR1 reads MDHEN; CDR2 reads SYDVKM. CDR3 length equals 14 residues. V was trimmed by 6 bases and J by 7 bases, leaving 17 bases between them. The CDR3 spells CASRAGHTINTQYF. CDR3 bases: TGTGCCAGCAGAGCGGGACATACAATAAATACGCAGTATTTT.

V gene TRBV5-6 combines with J gene TRBJ1-1; the match to TRBD1 covers 8 bases. The V gene's germline CDR1 is SGHDT and CDR2 YYEEEE. This CDR3 has 14 amino acids. V trimming: 2 bases; J trimming: 3 bases; junction bases outside the gene matches: 3. CDR3 loop: CASSFGTGYTEAFF. Here the CDR3 DNA reads TGTGCCAGCAGCTTCGGGACAGGTTACACTGAAGCTTTCTTT. The variable domain in full, completed from reference TRBV5-6 and TRBJ1-1, reads DAGVTQSPTHLIKTRGQQVTLRCSPKSGHDTVSWYQQALGQGPQFIFQYYEEEERQRGNFPDRFSGHQFPNYSSELNVNALLLGDSALYLCASSFGTGYTEAFFGQGTRLTVV.

This sequence joins TRBV25-1 and TRBJ1-4, with D possibly being TRBD1 (6 bases). This CDR3 is 14 amino acids long. Germline V CDR1 and CDR2: MGHDK, SYGVNS. The V and J ends lost 4 bases and 8 bases respectively, with 14 bases between them. The CDR3 loop is CASSGTVVQEKLFF. The DNA of the CDR3 is TGTGCCAGCAGTGGGACAGTAGTTCAGGAAAAACTGTTTTTT. The whole variable domain, filled in from reference TRBV25-1 and TRBJ1-4, reads EADIYQTPRYLVIGTGKKITLECSQTMGHDKMYWYQQDPGMELHLIHYSYGVNSTEKGDLSSESTVSRIRTEHFPLTLESARPSHTSQYLCASSGTVVQEKLFFGSGTQLSVL.

The chain employs TRBV7-8 and TRBJ2-7, with 12 bases fitting TRBD2. Germline-derived CDR1 and CDR2 are SGHVS and FQNEAQ. This CDR3 contains 15 residues. V lost 4 bases and J lost 4; bases outside the gene matches: 5. The CDR3 DNA is TGTGCCAGCAGCTCTAGCGGGAGGGTCGAATACGAGCAGTACTTC. Amino acid sequence: CASSSSGRVEYEQYF.

As regards this clone: This sample also contains other DNA sequences that code for the same CDR3. The chain recombines TRBV5-1 with TRBJ2-7; 8 nucleotides agree with TRBD1. The CDR3 sequence is 13 residues long. Looked up from germline, CDR1 is SGHRS and CDR2 is YFSETQ. The V and J ends lost 3 bases and 4 bases, in that order; junction bases with no gene match: 3. The CDR3 nucleotides read TGCGCCAGCAGCTCAGGACAGGGATACGAGCAGTACTTC. Translated: CASSSGQGYEQYF.

The rearrangement links TRBV13 to TRBJ2-7; D call uncertain. The V gene's germline CDR1 is PRHDT and CDR2 FYEKMQ (reference sequence). The ends were cut back, 1 base at V and 7 bases at J, with 5 bases in the middle. The CDR3 runs to 11 residues. CDR3 residues: CASSLDGEQYF. As DNA, the CDR3 is TGTGCCAGCAGCTTAGATGGGGAGCAGTACTTC.

This clone came up once. The DNA for the CDR3 is TGTGCTAGTGGTTTAAACGGGGACAATGAGCAGTTCTTC. Translating gives CASGLNGDNEQFF. The chain links TRBV12-5 to TRBJ2-1; D might be TRBD2 (5 bases). The germline V gene encodes CDR1 LGHNT and CDR2 FRNRAP. This CDR3 has 13 amino acids. The V and J ends lost 3 bases and 5 bases respectively, with 8 bases between them.

This clone appeared a single time. This chain connects TRBV7-9 to TRBJ2-7; 13 bases agree with TRBD2. The J segment lost 3 bases and the V segment lost 5 bases, leaving 4 bases of the junction unmatched. CDR1 SEHNR and CDR2 FQNEAQ come from the germline V gene (reference sequence). The CDR3 spans 15 residues. CDR3 sequence: CASSRLAGGVYEQYF. CDR3 bases: TGTGCCAGCAGCCGACTAGCGGGAGGTGTCTACGAGCAGTACTTC.

This chain connects TRBV7-9 to TRBJ1-6, with 7 bases matching TRBD1. CDR3 length: 15 amino acids. V lost 6 bases, J lost 10 bases, and 12 bases stayed unmatched. CDR1 and CDR2 (germline): SEHNR, FQNEAQ (reference sequence). CDR3 bases: TGTGCCAGCAGTCACCCAGGGGGAACGGTCTCACCCCTCCACTTT. It yields the protein CASSHPGGTVSPLHF.

The chain combines TRBV7-9 with TRBJ2-7; TRBD2 matches at 8 bases. V lost 2 bases, J lost 3 bases, and 9 bases stayed unmatched. This CDR3 is 16 amino acids long. The germline V gene encodes CDR1 SEHNR and CDR2 FQNEAQ (reference sequence). CDR3 bases: TGTGCCAGCAGCTTACCGGGAGGGGAACTTCTCTACGAGCAGTACTTC. It encodes CASSLPGGELLYEQYF.

The V gene is TRBV28, the J gene TRBJ2-3, with 10 positions matching TRBD1. Germline values: CDR1 MDHEN, CDR2 SYDVKM. Losses at the gene ends were 8 bases for V and 4 bases for J; bases not matched to a gene: 9. This CDR3 spans 15 amino acids. CDR3 in amino acids: CASRWGQGSADTQYF. CDR3 nucleotides: TGTGCCAGCCGCTGGGGACAGGGGTCCGCAGATACGCAGTATTTT.

A note on this clone: Compared with germline, one end of the junction differs, possibly owing to a read error. The chain carries TRBV7-7 and TRBJ2-1; 7 positions agree with TRBD1. This CDR3 is 16 amino acids long. CDR1 is SSHAT and CDR2 is FNYEAQ in the germline V gene (reference sequence). This chain's CDR3 is CASSLVTGWPYNEQFF. The CDR3, as DNA: TGTGCTAGCAGCTTAGTGACAGGGTGGCCCTACAATGAGCAGTTCTTC. The complete variable domain, with remaining parts taken from reference TRBV7-7 and TRBJ2-1, reads GAGVSQSPRYKVTKRGQDVTLRCDPISSHATLYWYQQALGQGPEFLTYFNYEAQPDKSGLPSDRFSAERPEGSISTLTIQRTEQRDSAMYRCASSLVTGWPYNEQFFGPGTRLTVL.

The chain has TRBV19 and TRBJ1-5; D is uncertain. The CDR3 length is 12 residues. V lost 3 bases to trimming and J lost 5 bases, with 5 bases between them. Germline-derived CDR1 and CDR2 are LNHDA and SQIVND (reference sequence). Here the CDR3 DNA reads TGTGCCAGTAGTATCTGGGATCAGCCCCAGCATTTT. Translated: CASSIWDQPQHF.

This clone has a handful of counts. This sequence joins TRBV19 and TRBJ1-1, with D perhaps TRBD1 (5 bases). Germline assignment: CDR1 LNHDA and CDR2 SQIVND (reference sequence). With 6 bases removed from V and 6 bases from J, the gap between germline ends came to 8 bases. CDR3 size: 11 residues. The CDR3 here is CASRRQPEAFF. CDR3 nucleotides: TGTGCCAGTAGGAGACAGCCTGAAGCTTTCTTT.

The chain joins TRBV30 to TRBJ2-5; D is possibly TRBD1 (6 bases). Germline V gene data show CDR1 as GTSNPN and CDR2 as SVGIG (reference sequence). CDR3 size: 14 residues. V was trimmed by 1 base and J by 1 base, leaving 10 bases between them. For the CDR3, the DNA is TGTGCCTGGAGTGACGGGACAAGCCAAGAGACCCAGTACTTC. Its translation is CAWSDGTSQETQYF.

The chain carries TRBV19 and TRBJ2-7; D is possibly TRBD2 (5 bases). Trimming removed 8 bases at V and 0 bases at J, with 14 bases between. The CDR3 has 14 residues. Germline CDR1 reads LNHDA; CDR2 reads SQIVND (reference sequence). CDR3 in DNA: TGTGCCAGTCGGGAAGGCGCGCACTCCTACGAGCAGTACTTC. It yields the protein CASREGAHSYEQYF.

The CDR3 protein is CASSETQGTYYEQYF. The DNA of the CDR3 is TGTGCCAGCAGTGAAACTCAGGGGACCTACTACGAGCAGTACTTC. V gene TRBV25-1 combines with J gene TRBJ2-7; tentative D call: TRBD1 (6 bases). Trimming left V 2 bases short and J 3 bases short, with 14 bases between. Germline lookup yields CDR1 MGHDK and CDR2 SYGVNS. The CDR3 length is 15 residues.

The CDR3 is CASSFGQGGYEQYF. In nucleotides, the CDR3 is TGTGCCAGCAGTTTCGGGCAGGGGGGATACGAGCAGTACTTC. The chain recombines TRBV28 with TRBJ2-7; maybe TRBD1 (7 bases). Germline CDR1 reads MDHEN; CDR2 reads SYDVKM. Trimming pared 3 bases from V and 4 bases from J, leaving 13 bases between. The CDR3 extends over 14 amino acids.

The chain is built from TRBV28 and TRBJ1-5; D not certain. The CDR3 is 14 amino acids. Looked up from germline, CDR1 is MDHEN and CDR2 is SYDVKM. Trimming removed 8 bases from V and 0 bases from J, with 11 bases in between. The CDR3 nucleotides read TGTGCCAGCTCTCGGGATTATAGCAATCAGCCCCAGCATTTT. It encodes CASSRDYSNQPQHF.

The V call is TRBV6-5, the J call TRBJ2-3, with D unclear. The CDR3 contains 14 residues. The germline CDR1 and CDR2 sequences are MNHEY and SVGAGI. Trimming took off 0 bases at V and 1 base at J, with 5 bases between the two ends. CDR3 DNA sequence: TGTGCCAGCAGTTACTCGAGCCGCACAGATACGCAGTATTTT. It encodes CASSYSSRTDTQYF.

The rearrangement uses TRBV27 and TRBJ2-7; 8 bases are a match to TRBD2. V shed 5 bases and J 1 base; nucleotides not matched to a gene: 10. The CDR3 loop spans 16 amino acids. Germline lookup yields CDR1 MNHEY and CDR2 SMNVEV (reference sequence). CDR3: CASSPALAGGSYEQYF. The CDR3 DNA follows: TGTGCCAGCAGTCCCGCCCTAGCGGGCGGTTCCTACGAGCAGTACTTC.

This chain links TRBV4-1 with TRBJ1-3; a possible D gene is TRBD1 (5 bases). Germline loops: CDR1 MGHRA, CDR2 YSYEKL. This CDR3 has 17 amino acids. With 4 bases removed from V and 0 bases from J, the gap between germline ends came to 16 bases. CDR3 loop: CASSPRDGGFSGNTIYF. The CDR3 DNA reads as TGCGCCAGCAGCCCCCGGGACGGAGGGTTCTCTGGAAACACCATATATTTT.

This chain links TRBV11-2 with TRBJ1-2, with D maybe TRBD1 (6 bases). V lost 5 bases and J 1 base, leaving 11 bases between the germline ends. The length of the CDR3 is 14 residues. CDR1 and CDR2 (germline): SGHAT, FQNNGV. As DNA, the CDR3 is TGTGCCAGCAGCCCGACAGGATATAACTATGGCTACACCTTC. Residues: CASSPTGYNYGYTF. Supplemented by reference TRBV11-2 and TRBJ1-2, the full variable domain reads EAGVAQSPRYKIIEKRQSVAFWCNPISGHATLYWYQQILGQGPKLLIQFQNNGVVDDSQLPKDRFSAERLKGVDSTLKIQPAKLEDSAVYLCASSPTGYNYGYTFGSGTRLTVV.

This clone was detected once. The chain employs TRBV5-1 and TRBJ2-7; D not resolved. CDR3 length equals 13 residues. Germline values: CDR1 SGHRS, CDR2 YFSETQ. V was clipped by 4 bases and J by 4 bases, with 12 bases between them. CDR3 protein: CASSLVSAYEQYF. In DNA form, the CDR3 reads TGCGCCAGCAGCCTTGTGTCAGCTTACGAGCAGTACTTC. Filled out from reference TRBV5-1 and TRBJ2-7, the complete variable domain reads KAGVTQTPRYLIKTRGQQVTLSCSPISGHRSVSWYQQTPGQGLQFLFEYFSETQRNKGNFPGRFSGRQFSNSRSEMNVSTLELGDSALYLCASSLVSAYEQYFGPGTRLTVT.

The chain combines TRBV9 with TRBJ1-1; TRBD1 aligns across 7 bases. V gave up 0 bases and J gave up 7 bases; unmatched junction bases: 6. This CDR3 spans 14 amino acids. Per germline, CDR1 SGDLS and CDR2 YYNGEE. The CDR3 is CASSVGGGTGEAFF. The CDR3 coding sequence is TGTGCCAGCAGCGTAGGAGGGGGCACCGGTGAAGCTTTCTTT.

The V gene is TRBV11-2, the J gene TRBJ2-1; D ambiguous. The CDR3 consists of 14 residues. Trimming shortened V by 5 bases and J by 3 bases, and 11 bases separated the two germline ends. Germline CDR1 is SGHAT and CDR2 is FQNNGV. The CDR3 DNA reads TGTGCCAGCAGCCTCATAATCGACTACAATGAGCAGTTCTTC. The encoded protein is CASSLIIDYNEQFF.

The chain combines TRBV7-2 with TRBJ2-7, with 12 positions matching TRBD2. V lost 3 bases, J lost 6 bases, and 3 bases stayed unmatched. CDR3 length: 14 residues. The germline gives CDR1 SGHTA, CDR2 FQGNSA. The CDR3 here is CASSLTSGSSEQYF. For the CDR3, the DNA is TGTGCCAGCAGCTTGACTAGCGGGAGCTCCGAGCAGTACTTC.

The chain couples TRBV19 to TRBJ2-5, with 8 bases identical to TRBD1. In germline, CDR1 is LNHDA, CDR2 SQIVND (reference sequence). Trimming took 5 bases from V and 11 from J; bases not matched to a gene: 13. The CDR3 totals 14 residues. In DNA form, the CDR3 reads TGTGCCAGTAGTGACGAGACAGGGGATGGAGAGCAGTACTTC. It encodes CASSDETGDGEQYF.